The 5 T cell receptor beta chains below were found in one sample sequenced in a study of regulatory T cells in long-lasting Graves disease. Investigators prepared the TCR beta libraries by applying iRepertoire HTBI primers and Arm-PCR of CDR3 regions. TCRdb passed the multiplex PCR reads through MiXCR, listing each CDR3 protein once. The sample lists about 470,000 distinct CDR3 sequences, roughly 16% occurring once. Time point noted: newly diagnosed GD, antithyroid drugs for less than 3 months. Construction of the TCR library relied on RNA isolated from PBMCs. The same data also went into a second study, on T cells in Graves' hyperthyroidism and ophthalmopathy.

Sample: peripheral blood mononuclear cells (PBMCs), taken at new diagnosis, from a patient treated with antithyroid drugs. Every receptor here comes from a middle-aged man with Graves disease.

This clonotype has just a few counts. The chain couples TRBV19 to TRBJ2-1, with D hard to call. Deletions cut 7 bases from V and 9 bases from J, with 10 bases between. CDR1 and CDR2 from the germline V gene are LNHDA and SQIVND (reference sequence). The CDR3 is made up of 11 amino acids. This CDR3 reads CASTNIGEQFF. CDR3 in DNA: TGTGCCAGTACCAATATCGGTGAGCAGTTCTTC.

This clonotype turned up a few times. The rearrangement links TRBV27 to TRBJ2-7; D is perhaps TRBD2 (6 bases). With 4 bases removed from V and 3 bases from J, the gap between germline ends came to 13 bases. Germline V lookup: CDR1 MNHEY, CDR2 SMNVEV (reference sequence). The CDR3 is made up of 14 amino acids. The CDR3 DNA is TGTGCCAGCAGTTCGGCGGGGAGCCTCTACGAGCAGTACTTC. It translates to CASSSAGSLYEQYF.

A word on this clonotype: A read error may be the cause here, since a much bigger clone is one base away. CDR3 nucleotide sequence: TGTGCCAGCAGCCCCCATTTCCTTAGGAGCGGGAGCTACAATGAGCAGTTCTTC. Translated, it gives CASSPHFLRSGSYNEQFF. The J gene is TRBJ2-1, the V gene TRBV7-9; 8 bases match TRBD2. The CDR3 sequence is 18 residues long. Trimming cost V 5 bases and J 3 bases; bases outside gene matches: 15. Germline CDR1 and CDR2: SEHNR and FQNEAQ (reference sequence).

In its sample, this clonotype was seen a few times. The chain recombines TRBV3-1 with TRBJ2-4, with 9 bases that match TRBD2. The CDR3 has 16 residues. The germline CDR1 and CDR2 sequences are LGHDT and YNNKEL (reference sequence). With V trimmed by 4 bases and J by 4 bases, 8 bases remained unmatched. The CDR3 region is CASSPRLADLKNIQYF. The CDR3 bases are TGTGCCAGCAGCCCCCGACTAGCGGACCTAAAAAACATTCAGTACTTC.

In this sample, this clonotype turned up many times. This rearrangement joins TRBV28 to TRBJ1-1; 11 bases fit TRBD1. This CDR3 has 15 amino acids. Germline loops: CDR1 MDHEN, CDR2 SYDVKM. With V trimmed by 6 bases and J by 1 base, 4 bases remained unmatched. The DNA for the CDR3 is TGTGCCAGCAGGAGGACAGGGGGCCGGAACACTGAAGCTTTCTTT. Protein: CASRRTGGRNTEAFF. The full variable domain, completed using reference TRBV28 and TRBJ1-1, is DVKVTQSSRYLVKRTGEKVFLECVQDMDHENMFWYRQDPGLGLRLIYFSYDVKMKEKGDIPEGYSVSREKKERFSLILESASTNQTSMYLCASRRTGGRNTEAFFGQGTRLTVV.